These T cell receptor beta chains were read from a single sample in a study of Graves' ophthalmopathy and Graves' hyperthyroidism. TCRdb ran MiXCR on the multiplex PCR reads and lists one entry per CDR3 protein. Of about 600,000 distinct CDR3 sequences in the sample, under 45% were seen once. The sample taken for sequencing was peripheral blood or thyroid tissue (not recorded which). The receptor source for this set is an adult man with Graves' hyperthyroidism. The CDR3 runs from the conserved cysteine through the conserved F or W. The order of the fields is clone size, V gene, J gene, D gene, CDR3 protein, CDR3 DNA. A D gene is named only where the DNA matches it firmly. Rows may omit the clone size; those that give it use once, few, many or a size class.

NA	TRBV7-9	TRBJ2-7	TRBD1	CASSLGGGQGETSYEQYF	TGTGCCAGCAGCTTAGGAGGGGGACAGGGCGAAACCTCCTACGAGCAGTACTTC
few	TRBV20-1	TRBJ2-7	NA	CSATRVQGGEQYF	TGCAGTGCTACTCGAGTGCAGGGGGGCGAGCAGTACTTC
NA	TRBV11-2	TRBJ2-7	NA	CASSQQGLEGQYF	TGTGCCAGCAGCCAACAGGGCCTGGAGGGGCAGTACTTC
NA	TRBV29-1	TRBJ1-3	NA	CSLGPSSGNTIYF	TGCAGCTTGGGACCCAGCTCTGGAAACACCATATATTTT
many	TRBV4-1	TRBJ2-5	TRBD1	CASSQNDRGETQYF	TGCGCCAGCAGCCAAAACGACAGGGGGGAGACCCAGTACTTC
many	TRBV19	TRBJ2-7	NA	CASSMGGQYEQYF	TGTGCCAGTAGTATGGGGGGCCAGTACGAGCAGTACTTC
few	TRBV10-3	TRBJ2-3	NA	CAIRPGTSTDTQYF	TGTGCCATCAGGCCCGGGACCAGCACAGATACGCAGTATTTT
few	TRBV6-1	TRBJ1-2	TRBD1	CASVRTGFSYGYTF	TGTGCCAGCGTAAGGACAGGATTTAGCTATGGCTACACCTTC
many	TRBV7-6	TRBJ2-5	TRBD2	CASSLDSGGETQYF	TGTGCCAGCAGCTTGGATAGCGGGGGAGAGACCCAGTACTTC
many	TRBV7-9	TRBJ1-2	NA	CASSLLRAGRNGYTF	TGTGCCAGCAGCTTGTTAAGGGCAGGGAGAAATGGCTACACCTTC
NA	TRBV4-1	TRBJ1-4	TRBD1	CASSHRTGDNEKLFF	TGCGCCAGCAGCCATCGGACAGGGGATAATGAAAAACTGTTTTTT
few	TRBV6-6	TRBJ1-1	NA	CASSGGTADNTEAFF	TGTGCCAGCAGTGGGGGGACCGCTGATAACACTGAAGCTTTCTTT
many	TRBV19	TRBJ1-5	NA	CASSIWGYSNQPQHF	TGTGCCAGTAGTATCTGGGGATATAGCAATCAGCCCCAGCATTTT
few	TRBV29-1	TRBJ2-5	NA	CSVDRGPATETQYF	TGCAGCGTTGATAGGGGCCCCGCCACAGAGACCCAGTACTTC
many	TRBV7-2	TRBJ2-5	TRBD2	CASSPRLAGGQETQYF	TGTGCCAGCAGCCCTAGACTAGCGGGGGGCCAAGAGACCCAGTACTTC
many	TRBV7-3	TRBJ2-5	NA	CASSLLGWGETQYF	TGTGCCAGCAGCTTACTAGGGTGGGGCGAGACCCAGTACTTC
many	TRBV7-9	TRBJ2-2	NA	CASSYSGTGIGELFF	TGTGCCAGCAGCTACAGCGGGACAGGAATCGGGGAGCTGTTTTTT
NA	TRBV10-3	TRBJ2-6	TRBD2	CAISTGTSGANVLTF	TGTGCCATCAGTACCGGGACTAGCGGGGCCAACGTCCTGACTTTC
NA	TRBV20-1	TRBJ2-2	NA	CSARGGSGYEQYFGELFF	NA
NA	TRBV7-2	TRBJ2-5	NA	CASSQRTYSKETQYF	TGTGCCAGCAGCCAGCGGACATACTCGAAAGAGACCCAGTACTTC
many	TRBV7-2	TRBJ1-2	TRBD1	CASSPLSFGQVNYGYTF	TGTGCCAGCAGCCCCTTGAGTTTCGGACAGGTTAACTATGGCTACACCTTC
many	TRBV20-1	TRBJ1-2	NA	CSARGAARYFYGYTF	TGCAGTGCTAGGGGAGCGGCCCGCTACTTCTATGGCTACACCTTC
NA	TRBV10-3	TRBJ1-5	NA	CAISDVGGRKETQHF	TGTGCCATCAGTGATGTGGGGGGTCGAAAAGAGACCCAGCATTTT
NA	TRBV2	TRBJ2-1	NA	CASRAGTYNEQFF	TGTGCCAGCAGGGCAGGAACCTACAATGAGCAGTTCTTC
few	TRBV12-3/TRBV12-4	TRBJ2-7	NA	CASSFGGWRNEQYF	TGTGCCAGCAGTTTTGGCGGCTGGAGGAACGAGCAGTACTTC
NA	TRBV2	TRBJ1-6	TRBD1	CATRWTGNSPLHF	TGTGCCACCAGATGGACAGGGAATTCACCCCTCCACTTT
NA	TRBV19	TRBJ1-4	TRBD1	CASSLGQGAVPNEKLFF	TGTGCCAGTAGTCTCGGACAGGGGGCAGTACCTAATGAAAAACTGTTTTTT
NA	TRBV10-3	TRBJ2-3	NA	CAINGRLADTQYF	TGTGCCATCAATGGCAGGTTGGCAGATACGCAGTATTTT
NA	TRBV12-5	TRBJ2-7	NA	CASGSDRPDSYEQYF	TGTGCTAGTGGATCCGACAGGCCTGACTCCTACGAGCAGTACTTC
many	TRBV15	TRBJ1-1	NA	CATSRDQVNTEAFF	TGTGCCACCAGCAGAGATCAGGTGAACACTGAAGCTTTCTTT
few	TRBV11-2	TRBJ2-3	TRBD2	CASTGRRTDTQYF	TGTGCCAGCACCGGGAGGCGCACAGATACGCAGTATTTT
NA	TRBV7-8	TRBJ1-4	TRBD1	CASSLDLGQGSEKLFF	TGTGCCAGCAGCTTAGACTTAGGACAGGGTAGTGAAAAACTGTTTTTT
few	TRBV29-1	TRBJ2-1	NA	CSVESRNGNEQFF	TGCAGCGTTGAAAGCAGGAACGGCAATGAGCAGTTCTTC
NA	TRBV7-3	TRBJ2-2	NA	CASSLNMPNTGELFF	TGTGCCAGCAGCTTAAATATGCCGAACACCGGGGAGCTGTTTTTT
NA	TRBV10-3	TRBJ1-1	TRBD1	CAIRLGTGNTEAFF	TGTGCCATCAGGTTAGGGACAGGGAACACTGAAGCTTTCTTT
NA	TRBV29-1	TRBJ2-1	TRBD1	CSGGTGGEGNEQFF	TGCAGCGGGGGGACAGGGGGAGAGGGCAATGAGCAGTTCTTC
NA	TRBV2	TRBJ1-5	NA	CASSPSRQPQHF	TGTGCCAGCAGCCCATCGAGACAGCCCCAGCATTTT
NA	TRBV12-3/TRBV12-4	TRBJ2-7	NA	CASTLGYNYEQYF	TGTGCCAGCACCTTAGGGTACAACTACGAGCAGTACTTC
NA	TRBV10-3	TRBJ2-3	NA	CAISESVGTQYF	TGTGCCATCAGTGAGTCGGTAGGGACGCAGTATTTT
many	TRBV19	TRBJ1-2	NA	CATPGGARGYGYTF	TGTGCCACCCCCGGGGGGGCCAGGGGCTATGGCTACACCTTC
NA	TRBV2	TRBJ2-2	NA	CASTPMRGVNTGELFF	TGTGCCAGCACCCCCATGAGGGGGGTGAACACCGGGGAGCTGTTTTTT
many	TRBV29-1	TRBJ2-5	NA	CSVATWLMKGQETQYF	TGCAGCGTTGCCACTTGGTTAATGAAGGGGCAAGAGACCCAGTACTTC
NA	TRBV10-3	TRBJ1-2	TRBD1	CAIRGDRESGGYTF	TGTGCCATCAGGGGGGACAGGGAGTCTGGTGGCTACACCTTC
few	TRBV4-1	TRBJ1-2	NA	CASSQDHSNYGYTF	TGCGCCAGCAGCCAAGATCACAGCAACTATGGCTACACCTTC
NA	TRBV7-3	TRBJ2-5	NA	CASSHGGRGETQYF	TGCGCCAGCAGCCACGGGGGCCGAGGAGAGACCCAGTACTTC
NA	TRBV5-1	TRBJ2-7	TRBD1	CASSKTGTGANYEQYF	TGCGCCAGCAGCAAAACCGGGACAGGGGCCAACTACGAGCAGTACTTC
many	TRBV9	TRBJ1-2	NA	CASSAGHNYGYTF	TGTGCCAGCAGCGCGGGACATAACTATGGCTACACCTTC
many	TRBV29-1	TRBJ1-1	NA	CSVEEGEAFF	TGCAGCGTTGAGGAGGGTGAAGCTTTCTTT
many	TRBV12-3/TRBV12-4	TRBJ1-1	NA	CASNRGSGNTEAFF	TGTGCCAGCAATCGTGGGTCAGGAAACACTGAAGCTTTCTTT
NA	TRBV5-4	TRBJ1-5	NA	CASSLVETDSNQPQHF	TGTGCCAGCAGCTTGGTGGAGACAGATAGCAATCAGCCCCAGCATTTT
many	TRBV5-1	TRBJ2-7	NA	CASSLGQADYEQYF	TGCGCCAGCAGCTTGGGACAGGCCGATTACGAGCAGTACTTC
many	TRBV5-1	TRBJ2-7	TRBD2	CASSSGLAGPEQYF	TGCGCCAGCAGCTCGGGACTAGCGGGACCTGAGCAGTACTTC